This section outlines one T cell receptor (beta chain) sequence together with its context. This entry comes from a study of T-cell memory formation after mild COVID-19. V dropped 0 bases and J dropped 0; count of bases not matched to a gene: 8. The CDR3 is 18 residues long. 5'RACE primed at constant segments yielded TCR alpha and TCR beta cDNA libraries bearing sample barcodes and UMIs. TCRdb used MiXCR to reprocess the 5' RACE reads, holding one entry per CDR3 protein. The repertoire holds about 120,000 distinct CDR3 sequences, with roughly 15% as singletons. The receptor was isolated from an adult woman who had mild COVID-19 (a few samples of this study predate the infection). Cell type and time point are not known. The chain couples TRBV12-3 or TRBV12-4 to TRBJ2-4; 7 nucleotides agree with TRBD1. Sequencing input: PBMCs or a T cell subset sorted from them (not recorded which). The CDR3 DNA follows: TGTGCCAGCAGTTTAGCGGGACAGACGAGACTAGCCAAAAACATTCAGTACTTC. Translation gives CASSLAGQTRLAKNIQYF.